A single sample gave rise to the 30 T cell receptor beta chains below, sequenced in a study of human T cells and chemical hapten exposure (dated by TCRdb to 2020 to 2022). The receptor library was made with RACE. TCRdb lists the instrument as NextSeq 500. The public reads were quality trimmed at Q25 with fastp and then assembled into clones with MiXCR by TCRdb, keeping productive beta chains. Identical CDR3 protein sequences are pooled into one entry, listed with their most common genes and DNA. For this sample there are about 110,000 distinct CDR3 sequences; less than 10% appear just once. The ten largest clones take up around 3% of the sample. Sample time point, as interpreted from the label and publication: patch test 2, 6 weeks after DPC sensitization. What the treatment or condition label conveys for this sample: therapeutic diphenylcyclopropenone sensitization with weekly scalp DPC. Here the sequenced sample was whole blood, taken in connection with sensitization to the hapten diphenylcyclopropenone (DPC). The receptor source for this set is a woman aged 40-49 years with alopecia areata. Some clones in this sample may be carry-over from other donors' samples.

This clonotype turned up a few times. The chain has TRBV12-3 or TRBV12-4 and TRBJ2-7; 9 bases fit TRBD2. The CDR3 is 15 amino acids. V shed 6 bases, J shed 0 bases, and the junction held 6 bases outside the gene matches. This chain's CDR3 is CASSFLAGFSYEQYF. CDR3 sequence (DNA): TGTGCCAGCAGCTTCCTAGCGGGGTTCTCCTACGAGCAGTACTTC.

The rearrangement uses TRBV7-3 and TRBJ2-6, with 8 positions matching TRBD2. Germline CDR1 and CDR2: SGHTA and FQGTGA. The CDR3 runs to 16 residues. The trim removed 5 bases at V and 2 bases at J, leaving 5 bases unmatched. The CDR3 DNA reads TGTGCCAGCAGCCTCCCGGGGGGGGCTGGGGCCAACGTCCTGACTTTC. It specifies CASSLPGGAGANVLTF.

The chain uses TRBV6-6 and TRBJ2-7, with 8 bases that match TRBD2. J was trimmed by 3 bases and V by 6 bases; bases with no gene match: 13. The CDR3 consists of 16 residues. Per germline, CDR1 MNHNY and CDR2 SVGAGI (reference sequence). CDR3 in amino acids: CASRAGAASGFYEQYF. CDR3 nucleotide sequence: TGTGCCAGCAGAGCCGGGGCGGCTAGCGGGTTCTACGAGCAGTACTTC.

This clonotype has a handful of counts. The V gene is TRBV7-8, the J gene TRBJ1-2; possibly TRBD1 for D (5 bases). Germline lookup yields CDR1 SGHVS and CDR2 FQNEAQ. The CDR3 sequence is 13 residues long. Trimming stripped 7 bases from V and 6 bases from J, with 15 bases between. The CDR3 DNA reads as TGTGCCAGCAACCCCGGCGGGGGAGATGGCTACACCTTC. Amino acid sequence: CASNPGGGDGYTF. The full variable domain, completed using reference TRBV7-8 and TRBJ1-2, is GAGVSQSPRYKVAKRGQDVALRCDPISGHVSLFWYQQALGQGPEFLTYFQNEAQLDKSGLPSDRFFAERPEGSVSTLKIQRTQQEDSAVYLCASNPGGGDGYTFGSGTRLTVV.

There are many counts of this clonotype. CDR3 nucleotides: TGTGCCAGCAGTTACTCGGGGAGTGGAGCAGATACGCAGTATTTT. This codes for CASSYSGSGADTQYF. V is TRBV6-2 or TRBV6-3 and J is TRBJ2-3; D might be TRBD2 (5 bases). Germline CDR1 reads MNHEY; CDR2 reads SVGEGT. Trimming removed 0 bases at V and 4 bases at J, with 11 bases between. The length of the CDR3 is 15 residues.

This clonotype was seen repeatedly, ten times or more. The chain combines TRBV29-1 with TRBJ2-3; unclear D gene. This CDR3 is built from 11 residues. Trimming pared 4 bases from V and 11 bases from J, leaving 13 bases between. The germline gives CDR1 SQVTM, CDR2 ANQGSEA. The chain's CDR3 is CSVGRTLEQYF. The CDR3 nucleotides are TGCAGCGTTGGAAGGACCCTAGAGCAGTATTTT.

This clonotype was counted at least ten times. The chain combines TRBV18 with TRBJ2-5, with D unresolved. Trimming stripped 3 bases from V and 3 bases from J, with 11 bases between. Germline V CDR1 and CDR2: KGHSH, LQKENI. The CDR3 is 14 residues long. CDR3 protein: CASSPRSYEETQYF. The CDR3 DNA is TGTGCCAGCTCACCTCGGTCCTACGAAGAGACCCAGTACTTC.

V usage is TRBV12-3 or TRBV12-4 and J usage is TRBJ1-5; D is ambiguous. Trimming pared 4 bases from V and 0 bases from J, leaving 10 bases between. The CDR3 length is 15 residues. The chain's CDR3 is CASSSVGSSNQPQHF. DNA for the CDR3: TGTGCCAGCAGTTCCGTCGGGTCTAGCAATCAGCCCCAGCATTTT.

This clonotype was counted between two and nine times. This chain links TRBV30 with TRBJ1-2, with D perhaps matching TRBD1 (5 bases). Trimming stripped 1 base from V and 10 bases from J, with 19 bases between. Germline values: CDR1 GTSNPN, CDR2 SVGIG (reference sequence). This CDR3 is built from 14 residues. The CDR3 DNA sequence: TGTGCCTGGAGTGCACCTCCGGGACTGGCATTCTACACCTTC. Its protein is CAWSAPPGLAFYTF.

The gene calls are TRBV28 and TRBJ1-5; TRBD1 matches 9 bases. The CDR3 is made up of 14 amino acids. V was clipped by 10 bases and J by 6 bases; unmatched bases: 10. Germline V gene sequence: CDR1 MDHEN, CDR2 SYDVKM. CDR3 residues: CATRTTGGGQPQHF. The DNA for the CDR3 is TGTGCCACCCGGACCACAGGGGGCGGTCAGCCCCAGCATTTT.

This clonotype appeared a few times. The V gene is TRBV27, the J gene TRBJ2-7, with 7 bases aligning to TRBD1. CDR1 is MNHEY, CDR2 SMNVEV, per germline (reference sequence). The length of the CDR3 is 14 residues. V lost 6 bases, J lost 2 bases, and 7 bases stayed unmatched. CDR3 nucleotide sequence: TGTGCCAGCAGCTGGACAGGTGGCCCCTACGAGCAGTACTTC. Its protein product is CASSWTGGPYEQYF.

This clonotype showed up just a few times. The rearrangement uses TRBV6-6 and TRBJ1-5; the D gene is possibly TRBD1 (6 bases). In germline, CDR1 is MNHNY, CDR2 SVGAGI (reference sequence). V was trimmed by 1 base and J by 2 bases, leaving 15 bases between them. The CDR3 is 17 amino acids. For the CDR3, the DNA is TGTGCCAGCAGTTACTTACCTGCAGGGGATCGCAATCAGCCCCAGCATTTT. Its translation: CASSYLPAGDRNQPQHF.

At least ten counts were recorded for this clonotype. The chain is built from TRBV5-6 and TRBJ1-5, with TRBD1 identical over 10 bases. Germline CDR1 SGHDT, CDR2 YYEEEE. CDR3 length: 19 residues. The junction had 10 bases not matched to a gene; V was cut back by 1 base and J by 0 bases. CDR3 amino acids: CASSLSKDRGAYSNQPQHF. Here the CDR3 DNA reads TGTGCCAGCAGCTTGTCTAAGGACAGGGGGGCCTATAGCAATCAGCCCCAGCATTTT.

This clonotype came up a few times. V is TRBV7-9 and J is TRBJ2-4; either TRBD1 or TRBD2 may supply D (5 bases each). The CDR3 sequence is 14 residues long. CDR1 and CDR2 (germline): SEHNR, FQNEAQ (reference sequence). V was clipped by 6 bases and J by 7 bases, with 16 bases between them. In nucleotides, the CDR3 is TGTGCCAGCAGATCGGACGGGGCTGCGAACATTCAGTACTTC. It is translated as CASRSDGAANIQYF.

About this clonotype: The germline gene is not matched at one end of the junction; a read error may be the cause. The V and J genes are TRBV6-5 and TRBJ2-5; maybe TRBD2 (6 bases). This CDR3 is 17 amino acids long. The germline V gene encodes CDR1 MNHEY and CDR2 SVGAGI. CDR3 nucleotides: TGTGCCAGCGGTTACTACGCTCCGGGGCCTTCCGGGGGGACCCAGTACTTC. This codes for CASGYYAPGPSGGTQYF.

The CDR3 loop is CASSLYLAGAGVLYF. As DNA, the CDR3 is TGCGCCAGCAGCTTGTACCTAGCGGGGGCCGGGGTATTGTATTTT. J is TRBJ2-3 and V is TRBV5-1; 10 bases agree with TRBD2. This CDR3 is built from 15 residues. Germline V gives CDR1 SGHRS, CDR2 YFSETQ. With 1 base clipped from V and 14 bases from J, the junction kept 13 bases outside the gene matches.

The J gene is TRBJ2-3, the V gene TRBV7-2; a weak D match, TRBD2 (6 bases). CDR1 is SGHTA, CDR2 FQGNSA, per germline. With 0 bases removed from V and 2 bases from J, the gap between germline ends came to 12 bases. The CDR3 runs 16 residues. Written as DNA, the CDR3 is TGTGCCAGCAGCTTAGCTCCGCGGGGCCACACAGATACGCAGTATTTT. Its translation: CASSLAPRGHTDTQYF.

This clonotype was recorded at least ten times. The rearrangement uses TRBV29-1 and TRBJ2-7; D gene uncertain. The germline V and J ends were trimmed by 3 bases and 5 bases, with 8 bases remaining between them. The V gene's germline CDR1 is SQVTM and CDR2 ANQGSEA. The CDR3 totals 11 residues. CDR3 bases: TGCAGCGTTGATAGCAGTCACGAGCAGTACTTC. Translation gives CSVDSSHEQYF.

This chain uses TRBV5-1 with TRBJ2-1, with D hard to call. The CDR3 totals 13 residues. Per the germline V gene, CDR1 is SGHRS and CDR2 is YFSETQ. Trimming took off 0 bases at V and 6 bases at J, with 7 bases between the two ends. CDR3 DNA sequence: TGCGCCAGCAGCTTGGCGGGCCGCAATGAGCAGTTCTTC. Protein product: CASSLAGRNEQFF.

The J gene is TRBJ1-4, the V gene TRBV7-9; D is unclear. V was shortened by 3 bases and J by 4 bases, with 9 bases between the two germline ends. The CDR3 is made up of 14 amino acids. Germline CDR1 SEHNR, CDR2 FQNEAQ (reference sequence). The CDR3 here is CASSFRGNNEKLFF. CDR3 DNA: TGTGCCAGCAGCTTTCGAGGGAATAATGAAAAACTGTTTTTT.

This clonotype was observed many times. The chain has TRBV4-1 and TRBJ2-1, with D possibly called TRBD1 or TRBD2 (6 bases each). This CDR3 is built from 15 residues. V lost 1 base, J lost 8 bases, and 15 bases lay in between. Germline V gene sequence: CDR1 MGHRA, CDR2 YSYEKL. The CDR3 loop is CASSQGRAEGDEQFF. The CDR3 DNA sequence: TGCGCCAGCAGCCAAGGACGGGCGGAGGGGGATGAGCAGTTCTTC.

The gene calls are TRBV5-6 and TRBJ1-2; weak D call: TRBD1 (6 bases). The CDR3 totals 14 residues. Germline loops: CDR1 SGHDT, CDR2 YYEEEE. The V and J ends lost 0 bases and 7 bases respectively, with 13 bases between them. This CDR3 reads CASSLEGQGFGYTF. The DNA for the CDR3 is TGTGCCAGCAGCTTGGAGGGTCAGGGGTTTGGCTACACCTTC.

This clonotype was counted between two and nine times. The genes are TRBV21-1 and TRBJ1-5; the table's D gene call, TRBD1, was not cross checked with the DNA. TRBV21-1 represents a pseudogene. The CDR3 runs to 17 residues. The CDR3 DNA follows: TGTGCCAGCAGCAAAGTACCCCCGGGACCGAGCAATCAGCCCCAGCATTTT. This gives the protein CASSKVPPGPSNQPQHF.

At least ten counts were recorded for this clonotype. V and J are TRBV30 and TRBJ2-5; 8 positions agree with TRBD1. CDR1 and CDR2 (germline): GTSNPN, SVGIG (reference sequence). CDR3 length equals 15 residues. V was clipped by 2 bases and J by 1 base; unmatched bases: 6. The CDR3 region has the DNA TGTGCCTGGAGTTCGGACAGGGTCCCCCAAGAGACCCAGTACTTC. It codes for CAWSSDRVPQETQYF.

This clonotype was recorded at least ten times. This CDR3 reads CASSQDLPGQTSGNTIYF. Written as DNA, the CDR3 is TGTGCCAGCAGCCAAGATCTACCGGGACAGACCTCTGGAAACACCATATATTTT. The chain recombines TRBV4-2 with TRBJ1-3; 7 bases map to TRBD1. CDR1 LGHNA and CDR2 YNFKEQ come from the germline V gene. V was pared by 0 bases and J by 0 bases, with 8 bases of the junction left unmatched. The CDR3 totals 18 residues.

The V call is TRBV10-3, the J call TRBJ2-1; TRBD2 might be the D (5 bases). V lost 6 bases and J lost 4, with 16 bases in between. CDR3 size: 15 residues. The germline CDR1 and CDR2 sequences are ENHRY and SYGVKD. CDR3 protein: CAISEGMESYNEQFF. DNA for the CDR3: TGTGCCATCAGCGAGGGCATGGAATCTTACAATGAGCAGTTCTTC.

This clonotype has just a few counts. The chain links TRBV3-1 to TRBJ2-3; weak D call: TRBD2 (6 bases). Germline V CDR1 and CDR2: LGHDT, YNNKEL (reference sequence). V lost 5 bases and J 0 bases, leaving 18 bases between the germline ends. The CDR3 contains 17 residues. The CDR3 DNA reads TGTGCCAGCAGCTCCTCCGGCGGGCGGGGTAGCACAGATACGCAGTATTTT. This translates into CASSSSGGRGSTDTQYF.

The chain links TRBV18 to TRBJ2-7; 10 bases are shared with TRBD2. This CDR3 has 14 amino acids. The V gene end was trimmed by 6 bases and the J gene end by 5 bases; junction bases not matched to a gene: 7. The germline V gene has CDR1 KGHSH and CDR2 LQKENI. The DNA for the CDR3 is TGTGCCAGCTCGATCGGACTAGCGGAGGACGAGCAGTACTTC. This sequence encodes CASSIGLAEDEQYF. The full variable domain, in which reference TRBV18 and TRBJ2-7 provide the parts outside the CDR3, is NAGVMQNPRHLVRRRGQEARLRCSPMKGHSHVYWYRQLPEEGLKFMVYLQKENIIDESGMPKERFSAEFPKEGPSILRIQQVVRGDSAAYFCASSIGLAEDEQYFGPGTRLTVT.

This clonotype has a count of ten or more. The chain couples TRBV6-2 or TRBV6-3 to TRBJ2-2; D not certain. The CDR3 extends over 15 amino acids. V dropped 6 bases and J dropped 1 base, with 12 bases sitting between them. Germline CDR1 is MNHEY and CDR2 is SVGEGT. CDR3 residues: CASRLLARNTGELFF. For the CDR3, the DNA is TGTGCCAGCAGATTACTGGCAAGGAACACCGGGGAGCTGTTTTTT.

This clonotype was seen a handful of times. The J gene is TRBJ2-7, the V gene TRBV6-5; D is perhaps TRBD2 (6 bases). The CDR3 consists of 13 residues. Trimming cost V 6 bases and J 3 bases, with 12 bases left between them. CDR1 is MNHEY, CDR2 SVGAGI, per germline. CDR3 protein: CASRNTGGYEQYF. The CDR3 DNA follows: TGTGCCAGCAGGAATACCGGGGGCTACGAGCAGTACTTC.